One and the same sample provided the 15 T cell receptor beta chains below, sequenced in a study of early stage breast cancer tumors. The method was immunoSEQ multiplex PCR; TCRdb's version includes in-frame clones alone and lacks a portion of them. This table has approximately 3,000 clones, 64% appearing once. The sequencing input was breast tumor tissue. Receptors originate from a person aged 35 to 50 with breast cancer.

The chain uses TRBV5-4 and TRBJ2-7; 15 positions match TRBD2. Trimming removed 3 bases from V and 1 base from J; junction bases left unmatched: 5. The CDR3 runs 17 residues. CDR1 and CDR2 (germline): SGHNT, YYREEE (reference sequence). The CDR3 sequence is CASSSGLAGGPSYEQYF. The CDR3 nucleotides are TGTGCCAGCAGCTCGGGACTAGCGGGAGGCCCTTCCTACGAGCAGTACTTC.

The rearrangement joins TRBV7-3 to TRBJ2-2; no reliable D call. CDR1 and CDR2 (germline): SGHTA, FQGTGA. The CDR3 loop spans 15 amino acids. The V end was cut by 5 bases, the J end by 3 bases, with 13 bases between. The CDR3 spells CASSQGLGDTGELFF. DNA for the CDR3: TGTGCCAGCAGCCAAGGCCTCGGTGACACCGGGGAGCTGTTTTTT.

This sequence joins TRBV27 and TRBJ2-7; 11 bases fit TRBD1. The CDR3 runs to 15 residues. Germline V lookup: CDR1 MNHEY, CDR2 SMNVEV (reference sequence). V lost 5 bases to trimming and J lost 6 bases; unmatched junction nucleotides: 9. The CDR3 loop is CASSPRGQGGGEQYF. DNA of the CDR3: TGTGCCAGCAGTCCCAGGGGACAGGGGGGCGGCGAGCAGTACTTC.

This chain joins TRBV5-1 and TRBJ2-5; 10 bases agree with TRBD2. The CDR3 runs to 15 residues. J gave up 0 bases and V 5 bases, and 4 bases lay outside the gene matches. Germline V gene sequence: CDR1 SGHRS, CDR2 YFSETQ. The CDR3 DNA reads as TGCGCCAGCAGACTAGCGGGGCAGTACCAAGAGACCCAGTACTTC. This encodes CASRLAGQYQETQYF.

The chain carries TRBV18 and TRBJ2-1; tentative D call: TRBD2 (5 bases). From germline, CDR1 is KGHSH and CDR2 LQKENI. This CDR3 is 12 amino acids long. Trimming stripped 2 bases from V and 7 bases from J, with 6 bases between. CDR3 region: CASSPTSNEQFF. The DNA for the CDR3 is TGTGCCAGCTCACCAACTAGTAATGAGCAGTTCTTC.

V is TRBV29-1 and J is TRBJ1-1; possibly TRBD1 for D (6 bases). Germline values: CDR1 SQVTM, CDR2 ANQGSEA. The CDR3 extends over 11 amino acids. Trimming left V 5 bases short and J 4 bases short, with 8 bases between. CDR3 in amino acids: CSVTGSTEAFF. In DNA, the CDR3 is TGCAGCGTTACAGGGAGCACTGAAGCTTTCTTT.

V and J are TRBV27 and TRBJ2-7, with 7 positions matching TRBD1. V shed 8 bases, J shed 6 bases, and the junction held 4 bases outside the gene matches. The germline V gene has CDR1 MNHEY and CDR2 SMNVEV (reference sequence). The CDR3 is 11 amino acids. The DNA of the CDR3 is TGTGCCAGCGTAGGGGGCGGCGAGCAGTACTTC. This encodes CASVGGGEQYF.

CDR3 amino acids: CASSQARGQGAGNTIYF. The CDR3 region has the DNA TGTGCCAGCAGCCAAGCGCGGGGACAGGGGGCTGGAAACACCATATATTTT. The rearrangement uses TRBV4-2 and TRBJ1-3, with 11 bases aligning to TRBD1. The CDR3 consists of 17 residues. Trimming took 1 base from V and 2 from J; bases not matched to a gene: 4. Germline V gene sequence: CDR1 LGHNA, CDR2 YNFKEQ.

The V and J genes are TRBV7-9 and TRBJ2-1, with D possibly matching TRBD2 (5 bases). With 0 bases removed from V and 0 bases from J, the gap between germline ends came to 12 bases. The CDR3 is made up of 17 amino acids. Germline assignment: CDR1 SEHNR and CDR2 FQNEAQ (reference sequence). The CDR3 DNA follows: TGTGCCAGCAGCTTAGCTTACCGTGGGAGCTCCTACAATGAGCAGTTCTTC. Translation gives CASSLAYRGSSYNEQFF.

J is TRBJ2-1 and V is TRBV29-1, with TRBD2 matching over 8 bases. With V trimmed by 7 bases and J by 4 bases, 9 bases remained unmatched. The CDR3 is made up of 14 amino acids. Germline loops: CDR1 SQVTM, CDR2 ANQGSEA. Here the CDR3 DNA reads TGCAGCGCTCGGGAGGGGACCGGATACAATGAGCAGTTCTTC. Translating gives CSAREGTGYNEQFF.

The chain recombines TRBV27 with TRBJ2-2, with 10 bases identical to TRBD1. V gave up 2 bases and J gave up 2 bases; unmatched junction bases: 11. The CDR3 has 19 residues. CDR1 MNHEY and CDR2 SMNVEV come from the germline V gene (reference sequence). This chain's CDR3 is CASSLRPPGQGGNTGELFF. Here the CDR3 DNA reads TGTGCCAGCAGTTTACGCCCCCCCGGACAGGGGGGAAACACCGGGGAGCTGTTTTTT.

CDR3 amino acids: CSVLGTPDGYGYTF. CDR3 nucleotides: TGCAGCGTTCTTGGGACTCCCGACGGCTATGGCTACACCTTC. The chain combines TRBV29-1 with TRBJ1-2; possibly TRBD1 for D (5 bases). CDR1 SQVTM and CDR2 ANQGSEA come from the germline V gene. The CDR3 contains 14 residues. V lost 5 bases and J lost 4, with 17 bases in between.

This clone was observed a handful of times. The chain couples TRBV6-1 to TRBJ1-1; TRBD1 matches 7 bases. Germline CDR1 is MNHNS and CDR2 is SASEGT. J was trimmed by 3 bases and V by 7 bases; bases with no gene match: 5. This CDR3 is 13 amino acids long. As DNA, the CDR3 is TGTGCCAGCAATACCCAGGGGGACACTGAAGCTTTCTTT. Encoded protein: CASNTQGDTEAFF.

The chain carries TRBV6-5 and TRBJ2-2; the D gene is possibly TRBD1 (6 bases). Germline V gene data show CDR1 as MNHEY and CDR2 as SVGAGI. This CDR3 spans 13 amino acids. Trimming cost V 11 bases and J 1 base, with 11 bases left between them. CDR3 nucleotides: TGTGCCGCTGGACAGAAGAACACCGGGGAGCTGTTTTTT. As protein: CAAGQKNTGELFF.

The chain links TRBV19 to TRBJ1-5, with 8 bases aligning to TRBD1. Trimming removed 6 bases from V and 2 bases from J; junction bases left unmatched: 3. CDR1 LNHDA and CDR2 SQIVND come from the germline V gene (reference sequence). This CDR3 has 14 amino acids. DNA of the CDR3: TGTGCCAGTAGCTCGACAGGGGGCAATCAGCCCCAGCATTTT. Amino acids: CASSSTGGNQPQHF.